This entry is about one T cell receptor (beta chain). Its antigen is not identified. The method was immunoSEQ multiplex PCR; TCRdb's version includes in-frame clones alone and lacks a portion of them. This sample has some 150,000 clones, with roughly 84% found just once. Per germline, CDR1 MRHNA and CDR2 SNTAGT. This CDR3 comprises 16 residues. The junction had 6 bases not matched to a gene; V was cut back by 4 bases and J by 5 bases. The source of the sample is a study of radiation and T cells in renal cell carcinoma. The wider study: Nephrectomy followed 15 Gy stereotactic body radiation by 4 weeks.

Time point noted: baseline pretreatment blood. The treatment was: 15 Gy SBRT to primary tumor, nephrectomy 4 weeks later. Serial blood draws occurred at baseline and 2 and 4 weeks post-SBRT. This renal cell carcinoma was of the clear cell type. General study findings and limits: From baseline, blood top tumor clonotypes peaked at 2 weeks post-radiation.

This clonotype was sampled from a woman between 45 and 60 years old with renal cell carcinoma. Source: blood, taken from a patient whose treatment included radiotherapy and nephrectomy. The rearrangement uses TRBV6-4 and TRBJ2-1; 12 bases are a match to TRBD2. The CDR3 loop reads CASSVRLAGEHNEQFF. The CDR3 DNA sequence: TGTGCCAGCAGTGTCCGACTAGCGGGGGAACACAATGAGCAGTTCTTC.